The source of this TCR beta chain is a study of T cell responses to AZD1222 COVID-19 vaccine. Overall study results and limits: Mostly white British, mostly female donors; authors suggested clonal diversity may be underestimated. CD4 TCRs linked to vaccination spanned spike, dominating at 160-218 and 743-854. Baseline serostatus was positive in only five to seven AZD1222 recipients. Spike-specific TCR breadth rose after two AZD1222 doses, and depth rose as well.

Details on this clone: Its antigen remains unidentified.

Germline V gene sequence: CDR1 SGHNT, CDR2 YYREEE (reference sequence). This CDR3 region has 14 residues. V was trimmed by 1 base and J by 6 bases, leaving 11 bases between them. Libraries were prepared by immunoSEQ multiplex PCR; TCRdb keeps only in-frame clonotypes and omits some of them. There are over 200,000 clones in the sample; approximately 94% occur only once, and about 1.5% lies in the top ten. Material: peripheral blood, obtained 28 days after the second dose of the MenACWY control vaccine. The chain joins TRBV5-4 to TRBJ2-1, with D unclear. The source is an adult who received the MenACWY meningococcal vaccine as a control. CDR3 in amino acids: CASSLWGWLNEQFF. The CDR3 nucleotides are TGTGCCAGCAGCTTGTGGGGTTGGCTCAATGAGCAGTTCTTC. The entire variable domain, with the rest obtained from reference TRBV5-4 and TRBJ2-1, is as follows: ETGVTQSPTHLIKTRGQQVTLRCSSQSGHNTVSWYQQALGQGPQFIFQYYREEENGRGNFPPRFSGLQFPNYSSELNVNALELDDSALYLCASSLWGWLNEQFFGPGTRLTVL.